These 5 T cell receptor beta chains share one sample of origin, sequenced in a study of CD8+CD57+ T cells in acquired aplastic anemia. TCR beta VDJ and CDR3 profiling used genomic DNA as template. TCRdb itself ran the reads through MiXCR, one entry per CDR3 protein. Of some 150,000 distinct CDR3 sequences detected, 40% to 45% appear once; the ten largest clones hold less than 8.5%. Sequenced: sorted CD4+, CD8+, or CD8+CD57+ T cells (not recorded which) from PBMCs. Receptor source: a human donor in good health, serving as a control.

This clonotype came up a few times. The chain employs TRBV7-2 and TRBJ2-3; the D is unclear. The CDR3 has 12 residues. The V end was cut by 1 base, the J end by 2 bases, with 1 base between. CDR1 SGHTA and CDR2 FQGNSA come from the germline V gene. CDR3 sequence reads: CASSLDTDTQYF. The CDR3, as DNA: TGTGCCAGCAGCTTAGACACAGATACGCAGTATTTT.

This clonotype was found many times. The CDR3 sequence is CASSLSIWSAFF. The CDR3 DNA reads TGTGCCAGCAGTTTGAGTATATGGTCAGCTTTCTTT. The gene calls are TRBV12-3 or TRBV12-4 and TRBJ1-1; D remains unclear. Trimming left V 3 bases short and J 10 bases short, with 12 bases between. The length of the CDR3 is 12 residues.

This clonotype was recorded at least ten times. V and J are TRBV30 and TRBJ1-2; no definite D call. Germline CDR1 is GTSNPN and CDR2 is SVGIG (reference sequence). V was trimmed by 0 bases and J by 2 bases, leaving 7 bases between them. The CDR3 spans 13 residues. The CDR3 protein is CAWSVLGNYGYTF. The CDR3 DNA reads as TGTGCCTGGAGTGTACTAGGGAACTATGGCTACACCTTC.

The rearrangement links TRBV19 to TRBJ1-2, with 7 bases matching TRBD1. The CDR3 extends over 15 amino acids. Looked up from germline, CDR1 is LNHDA and CDR2 is SQIVND (reference sequence). The junction had 5 bases not matched to a gene; V was cut back by 4 bases and J by 0 bases. CDR3 nucleotide sequence: TGTGCCAGTAGTAACGACAGGGCGGCTAACTATGGCTACACCTTC. This gives the protein CASSNDRAANYGYTF. Filled out from reference TRBV19 and TRBJ1-2, the complete variable domain reads DGGITQSPKYLFRKEGQNVTLSCEQNLNHDAMYWYRQDPGQGLRLIYYSQIVNDFQKGDIAEGYSVSREKKESFPLTVTSAQKNPTAFYLCASSNDRAANYGYTFGSGTRLTVV.

There are a few counts of this clonotype. The chain uses TRBV11-2 and TRBJ2-1; 12 bases match TRBD2. The CDR3 is 18 residues long. J was trimmed by 4 bases and V by 8 bases; bases with no gene match: 15. Germline V gene sequence: CDR1 SGHAT, CDR2 FQNNGV. CDR3 bases: TGTGCCAGCCGATTCACAGGGAGGACTAGCGGGGATTACAATGAGCAGTTCTTC. Translation gives CASRFTGRTSGDYNEQFF.